Reported below is one T cell receptor beta chain. These data come from a study of blood T cell repertoires in COVID-19. About the research overall: The analysed material was cDNA or gDNA that came from T cells, B-cell-depleted T cells, or PBMCs.

In the original workflow: By means of reference gene primer amplification, nucleated cell counts were estimated. Using immunoSEQ multiplex PCR, the repertoire was profiled, and TCRdb retains in-frame clones only, with some absent. That table furnishes V, J and clone size, whereas the DNA furnished D and trimming. The data show 200,000 to 300,000 clones, with around 88% seen just once and under 2.5% held by the top ten. Germline values: CDR1 SGHNT, CDR2 YENEEA. Trimming removed 1 base from V and 6 bases from J; junction bases left unmatched: 4. CDR3 length equals 16 residues. The sequence derives from a woman between 35 and 50 years old with acute COVID-19. The sample comprised PBMCs or T cells enriched from blood (not recorded which). This chain uses TRBV11-3 with TRBJ2-1; TRBD2 matches at 12 bases. CDR3 protein: CASSLVLAGGLNEQFF. Here the CDR3 DNA reads TGTGCCAGCAGCTTAGTTCTAGCGGGAGGGCTCAATGAGCAGTTCTTC.